This T cell receptor beta chain came from a study of control samples from healthy donors and cancer patients. There are a few counts of this clone. The germline CDR1 and CDR2 sequences are SGHTA and FQGNSA. The CDR3 totals 14 residues. V lost 1 base to trimming and J lost 3 bases, with 9 bases between them. TCRdb keeps only in-frame clones here, not all; method: immunoSEQ multiplex PCR. The sample includes about 160,000 clones, approximately 94% of them seen just once. The sequence was collected from a man in his 60s with colorectal cancer. The sequenced sample consisted of PBMCs. The V call is TRBV7-2, the J call TRBJ1-2; D unresolved. The chain's CDR3 is CASSLDYTDYGYTF. Here the CDR3 DNA reads TGTGCCAGCAGCTTAGACTACACAGACTATGGCTACACCTTC.